A selection of T cell receptor beta chains follows, all from one sample in a study of blood T cell repertoires in COVID-19. Clones were read by immunoSEQ multiplex PCR, and TCRdb kept only the in-frame ones, dropping some. Found here are more than 110,000 clones, roughly four fifths of them singletons; the top ten hold about 9.4%. Input material: peripheral blood. The receptors shown here come from a woman in her fifties or sixties with active or convalescent COVID-19. Both conserved end residues are part of each CDR3. Fields, in order: J gene, clone size, V gene, D gene, CDR3 protein, CDR3 DNA. A D gene is named only where the DNA matches it firmly. Clone sizes are given selectively: once, few, many, or a class where the clone is expanded.

TRBJ2-3,.,TRBV5-6,.,CASSLLTGPTDTQYF,TGTGCCAGCAGCTTACTTACAGGGCCCACAGATACGCAGTATTTT
TRBJ1-2,.,TRBV19,TRBD1,CASSPGQGVGGYTF,TGTGCCAGTAGCCCGGGACAGGGTGTAGGAGGCTACACCTTC
TRBJ1-6,.,TRBV5-6,.,CASSLRLVAADSPLHF,TGTGCCAGCAGCTTGAGACTCGTCGCCGCGGATTCACCCCTCCACTTT
TRBJ1-1,.,TRBV28,TRBD1,CASSRDRNTEAFF,TGTGCCAGCAGTCGGGACAGGAACACTGAAGCTTTCTTT
TRBJ2-3,.,TRBV9,TRBD2,CASSVGAGGPGDTQYF,TGTGCCAGCAGCGTAGGGGCGGGAGGGCCCGGAGATACGCAGTATTTT
TRBJ2-1,.,TRBV29-1,TRBD1,CSLGQGYNEQFF,TGCAGCCTAGGACAGGGCTACAATGAGCAGTTCTTC
TRBJ2-1,.,TRBV29-1,TRBD2,CSVESGKGSGSLPNEQFF,TGCAGCGTTGAATCGGGAAAAGGTAGCGGGAGTCTTCCCAATGAGCAGTTCTTC
TRBJ2-7,.,TRBV4-1,.,CASSQAGHLFFYEQYF,TGCGCCAGCAGCCAAGCGGGACACCTGTTTTTTTACGAGCAGTACTTC
TRBJ1-1,once,TRBV24-1,.,CATSDSAGLNTEAFF,TGTGCCACCAGTGATTCGGCAGGCCTTAACACTGAAGCTTTCTTT
TRBJ1-4,.,TRBV2,TRBD1,CASRGLGQGGARDEKLFF,TGTGCCAGCAGGGGCCTTGGACAGGGTGGCGCTCGGGATGAAAAACTGTTTTTT
TRBJ2-7,.,TRBV14,.,CASSPKWPDYEQYF,TGTGCCAGCAGCCCCAAGTGGCCCGATTACGAGCAGTACTTC
TRBJ1-1,few,TRBV9,.,CASSVGRVSTEAFF,TGTGCCAGCAGCGTAGGCAGGGTATCCACTGAAGCTTTCTTT
TRBJ1-2,.,TRBV28,.,CASRPRGYGYTF,TGTGCCAGCAGACCCCGGGGCTATGGCTACACCTTC